This T cell receptor beta chain was obtained from a study of OX40 agonist ivuxolimab in advanced cancers. Notes on the study in general: CD8+ T cells showed, on average, more clonal expansion than CD4+ cells.

Trimming removed 5 bases from V and 0 bases from J, with 7 bases in between. The CDR3 sequence is 13 residues long. Germline assignment: CDR1 MNHEY and CDR2 SVGAGI. On this clone: Antigen: not known.

Some clones are missing from TCRdb's copy, which holds only in-frame ones; the method was immunoSEQ multiplex PCR. The data contain fewer than 60,000 clones, 75% to 80% of them seen just once; the ten biggest clones take up roughly 8.6%. This sample comprised CD4+ or CD8+ T cells sorted from blood, obtained in a trial of the OX40 agonist ivuxolimab. The V gene is TRBV6-5, the J gene TRBJ1-1, with a possible D match to TRBD1 (5 bases). The sequence derives from an adult with an advanced solid tumor such as melanoma, head and neck, liver or kidney cancer. As DNA, the CDR3 is TGTGCCAGCAGTGACAGCATGAACACTGAAGCTTTCTTT. Protein sequence: CASSDSMNTEAFF.